This note documents a single TCR beta chain sequence. The data are from a study of blood T cell repertoires in COVID-19. Participants had their cohort set by participant-reported clinical history. The junction had 7 bases not matched to a gene; V was cut back by 4 bases and J by 4 bases. The germline CDR1 and CDR2 sequences are SGHRS and YFSETQ. This CDR3 contains 15 residues. Assay: immunoSEQ multiplex PCR; the TCRdb copy retains only in-frame clones and omits some. This table holds around 470,000 clones, less than 95% found once. The source of this sequence is a man aged 18 to 30 who had recovered from COVID-19. Sequenced: PBMCs or T cells enriched from blood (not recorded which). The V and J genes are TRBV5-1 and TRBJ1-2, with 10 bases lining up with TRBD1. CDR3 sequence reads: CASSPGQGLVYGYTF. The CDR3 DNA is TGCGCCAGCAGCCCGGGACAGGGGTTGGTCTATGGCTACACCTTC. Variable domain in full (rest from reference TRBV5-1 and TRBJ1-2): KAGVTQTPRYLIKTRGQQVTLSCSPISGHRSVSWYQQTPGQGLQFLFEYFSETQRNKGNFPGRFSGRQFSNSRSEMNVSTLELGDSALYLCASSPGQGLVYGYTFGSGTRLTVV.